Listed here are 30 T cell receptor beta chains from one sample, sequenced in a study of molecular identifiers for immune sequencing clone quantification. TCRdb re-derived calls from the PCR reads in MiXCR, one entry per CDR3 protein. The data contain some 590,000 distinct CDR3 sequences, 25% of them singletons. The specimen sequenced was naive CD8+ T cells from blood, with Jurkat cell RNA spiked in. Stated subset: FACS-sorted CD8+CD4-CCR7+CD45RA+ naive T cells. The receptors were sampled from a human donor in good health. Some libraries in this study had Jurkat cell RNA spiked in.

This clonotype has just a few counts. The chain recombines TRBV14 with TRBJ2-7; D is perhaps TRBD1 (5 bases). The CDR3 totals 14 residues. The germline CDR1 and CDR2 sequences are SGHDN and FVKESK. Trimming removed 1 base at V and 3 bases at J, with 10 bases between. The CDR3 is CASSQGYRSYEQYF. The CDR3 DNA sequence: TGTGCCAGCAGCCAAGGGTACAGGAGCTACGAGCAGTACTTC.

This rearrangement joins TRBV19 to TRBJ1-5; D not certain. The germline V and J ends were trimmed by 11 bases and 0 bases, with 14 bases remaining between them. Looked up from germline, CDR1 is LNHDA and CDR2 is SQIVND (reference sequence). This CDR3 has 14 residues. The CDR3 DNA is TGTGCCGGTACCTGGCCCGGTAGCAATCAGCCCCAGCATTTT. The encoded protein is CAGTWPGSNQPQHF.

This clonotype was seen a handful of times. V and J are TRBV3-1 and TRBJ1-1; D is unclear. This CDR3 contains 15 residues. CDR1 LGHDT and CDR2 YNNKEL come from the germline V gene (reference sequence). Trimming pared 0 bases from V and 2 bases from J, leaving 10 bases between. The CDR3 loop reads CASSQDLGGNTEAFF. DNA of the CDR3: TGTGCCAGCAGCCAAGATTTAGGCGGAAACACTGAAGCTTTCTTT.

This clonotype was recorded a few times. CDR3 nucleotides: TGTGCCAGCAGCGTAGACGAACAACTAGCGGGAGGACAAGAGACCCAGTACTTC. As protein: CASSVDEQLAGGQETQYF. This sequence joins TRBV9 and TRBJ2-5; 12 bases map to TRBD2. The V segment lost 0 bases and the J segment 2 bases; nucleotides outside the gene matches: 8. CDR1 and CDR2 (germline): SGDLS, YYNGEE. This CDR3 has 18 residues.

This clonotype was seen more than once but under ten times. The chain couples TRBV29-1 to TRBJ2-7; tentative D call: TRBD1 (5 bases). Per the germline V gene, CDR1 is SQVTM and CDR2 is ANQGSEA. Trimming took 6 bases from V and 3 from J, leaving 6 bases between them. The CDR3 extends over 10 amino acids. CDR3 protein: CSVDNYEQYF. The CDR3 DNA sequence: TGCAGCGTGGACAACTACGAGCAGTACTTC.

Ten or more counts support this clonotype. This chain uses TRBV27 with TRBJ1-1; D perhaps matches TRBD1 (6 bases). Trimming cost V 5 bases and J 7 bases, with 14 bases left between them. The CDR3 extends over 13 amino acids. Germline values: CDR1 MNHEY, CDR2 SMNVEV (reference sequence). CDR3 loop: CASSPPGTIEAFF. The CDR3 DNA sequence: TGTGCCAGCAGTCCCCCCGGGACAATTGAAGCTTTCTTT.

As concerns this clonotype: A much larger clone is a single base away; this may be a read error. V gene TRBV2 combines with J gene TRBJ2-4, with TRBD1 as a possible D gene (5 bases). This CDR3 has 16 residues. Germline CDR1 is SNHLY and CDR2 is FYNNEI. V lost 2 bases, J lost 3 bases, and 14 bases lay in between. DNA of the CDR3: TGTGCCAGCAGTGAATTAGGGGCGTTGGGCAAAAACATTCAGTACTTC. Protein sequence: CASSELGALGKNIQYF.

The sample holds a few counts of this clonotype. The chain combines TRBV30 with TRBJ2-1, with D unresolved. CDR3 size: 15 residues. Germline CDR1 reads GTSNPN; CDR2 reads SVGIG (reference sequence). V gave up 0 bases and J gave up 0 bases, with 9 bases separating them. CDR3 sequence reads: CAWSVDSSSYNEQFF. The CDR3 bases are TGTGCCTGGAGTGTGGATTCGAGCTCCTACAATGAGCAGTTCTTC.

This clonotype was seen once. An end of the junction differs from the germline gene, which may be a read error. This chain links TRBV19 with TRBJ1-4; D is unresolved. There are 10 residues in the CDR3. CDR1 LNHDA and CDR2 SQIVND come from the germline V gene (reference sequence). The CDR3 coding sequence is TGTGCCACACGTAATGAAAAACTGCTTTTT. Protein sequence: CATRNEKLLF.

This clonotype was seen many times. CDR3 amino acids: CSARRGEPEQYF. The CDR3 coding sequence is TGCAGTGCTAGGAGGGGGGAGCCCGAGCAGTACTTC. This chain connects TRBV20-1 to TRBJ2-7; TRBD1 or TRBD2 may be the D gene (6 bases each). V lost 3 bases to trimming and J lost 6 bases, with 12 bases between them. The CDR3 covers 12 residues. The germline CDR1 and CDR2 sequences are DFQATT and SNEGSKA (reference sequence).

This clonotype has a count of ten or more. J is TRBJ1-4 and V is TRBV15; 7 nucleotides line up with TRBD1. Per germline, CDR1 LNHNV and CDR2 YYDKDF (reference sequence). The CDR3 is 16 residues long. Trimming removed 0 bases from V and 3 bases from J; junction bases left unmatched: 4. CDR3 sequence: CATSRDPTGANEKLFF. CDR3 nucleotides: TGTGCCACCAGCAGAGATCCCACAGGGGCTAATGAAAAACTGTTTTTT.

To note about this clonotype: A read error may produce the germline difference seen at one junction end. The CDR3, as DNA: TGTGCCAGCAGCGTAGCAGCGGGAGAGGCCGGGGAGCTGGTTTTT. This codes for CASSVAAGEAGELVF. The chain is built from TRBV9 and TRBJ2-2, with 8 positions matching TRBD2. Germline V lookup: CDR1 SGDLS, CDR2 YYNGEE. The length of the CDR3 is 15 residues.

This chain connects TRBV6-6 to TRBJ2-7, with 8 nucleotides matching TRBD2. The CDR3 spans 16 residues. The J segment lost 2 bases and the V segment lost 2 bases, leaving 8 bases of the junction unmatched. Germline CDR1 is MNHNY and CDR2 is SVGAGI (reference sequence). In DNA form, the CDR3 reads TGTGCCAGCAGTTACCCGACTAGCGTAGAAACCTACGAGCAGTACTTC. As protein: CASSYPTSVETYEQYF.

This clonotype was seen more than once but under ten times. The chain recombines TRBV14 with TRBJ1-1; D unclear. The germline gives CDR1 SGHDN, CDR2 FVKESK. This CDR3 is built from 15 residues. Trimming cost V 4 bases and J 3 bases, with 15 bases left between them. CDR3 in DNA: TGTGCCAGCAGCCCTATTAAGGTTTTTGACACTGAAGCTTTCTTT. Amino acid sequence: CASSPIKVFDTEAFF.

This clonotype was seen a handful of times. CDR3 bases: TGTGCCAGCAGCCCCTGGGCGGTTGACACTGAAGCTTTCTTT. This encodes CASSPWAVDTEAFF. The chain is built from TRBV2 and TRBJ1-1, with D unclear. The CDR3 has 14 amino acids. V lost 6 bases to trimming and J lost 3 bases, with 14 bases between them. Germline CDR1 and CDR2: SNHLY and FYNNEI.

This clonotype was detected ten times or more. J is TRBJ2-7 and V is TRBV20-1, with 16 bases identical to TRBD2. CDR1 is DFQATT and CDR2 is SNEGSKA in the germline V gene (reference sequence). The CDR3 totals 19 residues. The J segment lost 4 bases and the V segment lost 0 bases, leaving 12 bases of the junction unmatched. The CDR3 bases are TGCAGTGCTAGAGACCTAACCGGGACTAGCGGGAGGGCCTCATACGAGCAGTACTTC. Its protein product is CSARDLTGTSGRASYEQYF.

This clonotype was seen a handful of times. One junction end disagrees with the germline gene, perhaps due to a read error. This rearrangement joins TRBV14 to TRBJ2-3; D is uncertain. Germline CDR1 and CDR2: SGHDN and FVKESK. The CDR3 consists of 14 residues. This CDR3 is CASCQDLTADTQYF. CDR3 bases: TGTGCCAGCTGCCAAGATCTCACGGCGGATACGCAGTATTTT.

This clonotype occurred once. Relative to the germline gene, one junction end is altered; a read error may explain this. The chain employs TRBV13 and TRBJ1-2; possibly TRBD1 for D (5 bases). The CDR3 covers 16 residues. Germline V gene lookup returns CDR1 PRHDT and CDR2 FYEKMQ (reference sequence). CDR3 in amino acids: CASSSVRDGFNYGCTF. The CDR3 DNA reads as TGTGCCAGCAGTTCAGTCCGGGACGGGTTTAACTATGGCTGCACCTTC.

This clonotype was detected many times. The rearrangement joins TRBV5-4 to TRBJ2-7, with D perhaps TRBD1 (6 bases). Per germline, CDR1 SGHNT and CDR2 YYREEE (reference sequence). This CDR3 has 14 residues. V was shortened by 2 bases and J by 9 bases, with 18 bases between the two germline ends. In nucleotides, the CDR3 is TGTGCCAGCAGCTTTCGTGGGGGCCAACCGGTGCAGTACTTC. It specifies CASSFRGGQPVQYF.

This clonotype has at least ten counts. The chain joins TRBV20-1 to TRBJ1-1; 10 positions agree with TRBD1. The trim removed 4 bases at V and 5 bases at J, leaving 4 bases unmatched. Looked up from germline, CDR1 is DFQATT and CDR2 is SNEGSKA (reference sequence). This CDR3 has 13 residues. Here the CDR3 DNA reads TGCAGTGCTAAAGACAGGGGGCGGACTGAAGCTTTCTTT. Translation gives CSAKDRGRTEAFF.

Notes on this clonotype: This may arise from a read error, as a much more abundant clone is one base away. The rearrangement links TRBV3-1 to TRBJ2-7, with 7 bases that match TRBD2. Trimming cost V 0 bases and J 4 bases; bases outside gene matches: 9. Germline-derived CDR1 and CDR2 are LGHDT and YNNKEL (reference sequence). This CDR3 comprises 16 residues. In nucleotides, the CDR3 is TGTGCCAGCAGCCAAGATCAAGGCGGGAGAAGGTACGAGCAGTACTTC. This translates into CASSQDQGGRRYEQYF.

There are a few counts of this clonotype. A single base separates this from a much larger clone, so it may be a read error. The chain is built from TRBV5-6 and TRBJ2-7; D assignment may be TRBD1 or TRBD2 (5 bases each). CDR1 and CDR2 from the germline V gene are SGHDT and YYEEEE. The CDR3 spans 13 residues. CDR3 sequence: CASSRDRPYGQYF. The CDR3 DNA reads as TGTGCCAGCAGTCGGGACCGCCCCTACGGGCAGTACTTC. The full variable domain, its missing parts supplied by reference TRBV5-6 and TRBJ2-7, is DAGVTQSPTHLIKTRGQQVTLRCSPKSGHDTVSWYQQALGQGPQFIFQYYEEEERQRGNFPDRFSGHQFPNYSSELNVNALLLGDSALYLCASSRDRPYGQYFGPGTRLTVT.

This clonotype was picked up many times. V and J are TRBV5-5 and TRBJ2-5; D is unclear. Germline CDR1 SGHKS, CDR2 YYEKEE (reference sequence). This CDR3 has 14 amino acids. V shed 1 base and J shed 0 bases, with 7 bases lying between them. CDR3 nucleotide sequence: TGTGCCAGCAGCTTGTCGAGGTACCAAGAGACCCAGTACTTC. Translation gives CASSLSRYQETQYF.

V and J are TRBV27 and TRBJ2-5; maybe TRBD2 (5 bases). V was trimmed by 0 bases and J by 6 bases, leaving 8 bases between them. The length of the CDR3 is 13 residues. Germline CDR1 MNHEY, CDR2 SMNVEV (reference sequence). CDR3: CASSLSRGKTQYF. CDR3 bases: TGTGCCAGCAGTTTATCTCGGGGAAAGACCCAGTACTTC.

The CDR3 is CASSPAPNTEAFF. The CDR3 bases are TGTGCCAGCTCACCAGCACCGAACACTGAAGCTTTCTTT. The chain couples TRBV18 to TRBJ1-1, with D uncertain. V lost 2 bases to trimming and J lost 1 base, with 5 bases between them. From germline, CDR1 is KGHSH and CDR2 LQKENI. The CDR3 is 13 amino acids.

A note on this clonotype: This could be a read error, since a much larger clone is one nucleotide away. The V gene is TRBV28, the J gene TRBJ2-3; maybe TRBD2 (5 bases). Germline V gene data show CDR1 as MDHEN and CDR2 as SYDVKM. The CDR3 is 18 amino acids. CDR3 sequence (DNA): TGTGCCAGCGGTTTTCTAAGGCAGGATGGCGGACTTACAGATACGCAGTATTTT. Translating it yields CASGFLRQDGGLTDTQYF.

This clonotype appeared a few times. The chain links TRBV28 to TRBJ2-1, with TRBD2 matching 10 bases. J was trimmed by 3 bases and V by 5 bases; bases with no gene match: 7. The CDR3 runs to 16 residues. Germline CDR1 reads MDHEN; CDR2 reads SYDVKM. CDR3 nucleotides: TGTGCCAGCAGTCCCAGACTAGCGGGCGACTACAATGAGCAGTTCTTC. Translated, it gives CASSPRLAGDYNEQFF.

Regarding this clonotype: This may be a read error, as it is one base from a much larger clone. V usage is TRBV2 and J usage is TRBJ2-5, with a tentative D call TRBD2 (6 bases). The germline V gene has CDR1 SNHLY and CDR2 FYNNEI. This CDR3 is 15 amino acids long. The CDR3 spells CASGEAGTSALTQYF. In DNA form, the CDR3 reads TGTGCCAGCGGTGAAGCGGGCACGTCCGCGTTAACCCAGTACTTC.

There are many counts of this clonotype. The CDR3: CAWSTTSGYNEQFF. The CDR3 bases are TGTGCCTGGAGTACTACTAGCGGTTACAATGAGCAGTTCTTC. The rearrangement uses TRBV30 and TRBJ2-1; 8 nucleotides match TRBD2. The CDR3 extends over 14 amino acids. V was clipped by 2 bases and J by 4 bases; unmatched bases: 4. Germline CDR1 and CDR2: GTSNPN and SVGIG (reference sequence).

The gene calls are TRBV6-2 or TRBV6-3 and TRBJ2-1; TRBD2 matches at 8 bases. Germline V gives CDR1 MNHEY, CDR2 SVGEGT. J gave up 4 bases and V 5 bases, and 7 bases lay outside the gene matches. The CDR3 is made up of 15 amino acids. CDR3 amino acids: CASSETSGVYNEQFF. The CDR3 bases are TGTGCCAGCAGTGAAACTAGCGGCGTGTACAATGAGCAGTTCTTC.